The 7 T cell receptor beta chains below were found in one sample sequenced in a study of T-cell reconstitution after alpha-beta-depleted transplantation in children. TCRbeta library preparation incorporated unique molecular identifiers. TCRdb re-called the PCR reads with MiXCR, one entry per CDR3 protein. The sample has some 490,000 distinct CDR3 sequences, around an eighth seen once; the top ten hold under 7%. The material sequenced was PBMCs from the stem cell graft donor, taken from the stem cell graft. The receptors stem from a human donor who donated a stem cell graft to a child with combined immunodeficiency.

This clonotype came up many times. The chain has TRBV20-1 and TRBJ2-7; D might be TRBD1 (5 bases). V was cut by 1 base and J by 9 bases, with 16 bases left in between. The CDR3 runs to 13 residues. CDR1 is DFQATT, CDR2 SNEGSKA, per germline (reference sequence). The CDR3 spells CSARGPAGLAQYF. In DNA, the CDR3 is TGCAGTGCTAGAGGACCAGCAGGGTTAGCGCAGTACTTC.

The table lists this clonotype with many counts. J is TRBJ1-5 and V is TRBV29-1; D is unclear. The CDR3 loop spans 13 amino acids. Trimming shortened V by 2 bases and J by 0 bases, and 5 bases separated the two germline ends. The V gene's germline CDR1 is SQVTM and CDR2 ANQGSEA. CDR3 sequence (DNA): TGCAGCGTTGAAACATCTAGCAATCAGCCCCAGCATTTT. It specifies CSVETSSNQPQHF.

This chain uses TRBV2 with TRBJ2-6; D is ambiguous. Trimming removed 6 bases from V and 4 bases from J, with 10 bases in between. The CDR3 totals 14 residues. Germline V lookup: CDR1 SNHLY, CDR2 FYNNEI. The CDR3 reads CASSITRGANVLTF. DNA of the CDR3: TGTGCCAGCAGCATCACAAGGGGGGCCAACGTCCTGACTTTC.

This clonotype was counted ten times or more. This chain links TRBV7-2 with TRBJ2-1; D may be TRBD1 or TRBD2 (5 bases each). The CDR3 spans 16 residues. Germline V gene sequence: CDR1 SGHTA, CDR2 FQGNSA. The germline V and J ends were trimmed by 4 bases and 1 base, with 14 bases remaining between them. Here the CDR3 reads CASSSRARVSYNEQFF. In nucleotides, the CDR3 is TGTGCCAGCAGCTCGCGGGCCAGGGTATCCTACAATGAGCAGTTCTTC.

This clonotype was detected once. This rearrangement joins TRBV20-1 to TRBJ1-4; the match to TRBD1 covers 12 bases. Germline CDR1 is DFQATT and CDR2 is SNEGSKA (reference sequence). V lost 6 bases, J lost 8 bases, and 10 bases stayed unmatched. The CDR3 extends over 15 amino acids. For the CDR3, the DNA is TGCAGTGCGAGGGACAGGGGGCGAGGGGAGGAAAAACTGTTTTTT. Its protein is CSARDRGRGEEKLFF.

The chain uses TRBV12-3 or TRBV12-4 and TRBJ1-3; 10 positions agree with TRBD1. The CDR3 length is 15 residues. After removal of 2 bases from V and 7 bases from J, the junction contained 5 bases not matched to a gene. As DNA, the CDR3 is TGTGCCAGCAGTTTACGGGACAGGGGAAGGAACACCATATATTTT. This encodes CASSLRDRGRNTIYF.

This clonotype was seen a few times. The chain combines TRBV27 with TRBJ2-5; 7 positions match TRBD1. The length of the CDR3 is 15 residues. J lost 2 bases, V lost 5 bases, and 8 bases had no gene match. Germline CDR1 and CDR2: MNHEY and SMNVEV (reference sequence). The CDR3 region has the DNA TGTGCCAGCAGTCCCTATCGACAGGGACAAGAGACCCAGTACTTC. Translating it yields CASSPYRQGQETQYF.